These 19 T cell receptor beta chains share one sample of origin, sequenced in a study of shared clonotypes between healthy human individuals. Cells designated naive CD8 were CD45RO-negative and were positively selected for CCR7, with terminally differentiated effector memory CD45RA+ cells excluded. The repertoire was sequenced with immunoSEQ multiplex PCR; TCRdb's copy has only in-frame clones and lacks some. This sample has approximately 1.9 million clones, with 93% found just once. Material: naive CD8+ T cells from PBMCs. These TCRs come from a man between 18 and 35 years old in good health. Some clones in this sample may be carry-over from other donors' samples.

The rearrangement joins TRBV27 to TRBJ1-2; D perhaps matches TRBD1 (5 bases). The germline gives CDR1 MNHEY, CDR2 SMNVEV (reference sequence). The CDR3 is 16 amino acids. V was shortened by 5 bases and J by 6 bases, with 22 bases between the two germline ends. For the CDR3, the DNA is TGTGCCAGCAGTCCCCGGACACAACACAGACTTAATGGCTACACCTTC. Translated: CASSPRTQHRLNGYTF.

In this sample, this clone turned up once. The CDR3 here is CASTPSGQGANEQYF. The CDR3, as DNA: TGTGCCAGCACCCCATCGGGACAGGGTGCCAACGAGCAGTACTTC. The chain has TRBV6-6 and TRBJ2-7; 9 bases map to TRBD1. The germline gives CDR1 MNHNY, CDR2 SVGAGI (reference sequence). This CDR3 is 15 amino acids long. The junction had 12 bases not matched to a gene; V was cut back by 7 bases and J by 5 bases.

The genes are TRBV27 and TRBJ2-2; D is perhaps TRBD2 (5 bases). V was clipped by 5 bases and J by 4 bases, with 11 bases between them. Per germline, CDR1 MNHEY and CDR2 SMNVEV (reference sequence). The CDR3 sequence is 14 residues long. Here the CDR3 reads CASSPTGSTGELFF. The CDR3 DNA follows: TGTGCCAGCAGTCCTACGGGGAGCACCGGGGAGCTGTTTTTT.

The chain carries TRBV5-1 and TRBJ2-6, with unresolved D. The CDR3 has 17 amino acids. V was shortened by 0 bases and J by 0 bases, with 10 bases between the two germline ends. Germline CDR1 is SGHRS and CDR2 is YFSETQ. As DNA, the CDR3 is TGCGCCAGCAGCTTGGGAGGCATCTCCTCTGGGGCCAACGTCCTGACTTTC. It encodes CASSLGGISSGANVLTF. The full variable domain, completed using reference TRBV5-1 and TRBJ2-6, is KAGVTQTPRYLIKTRGQQVTLSCSPISGHRSVSWYQQTPGQGLQFLFEYFSETQRNKGNFPGRFSGRQFSNSRSEMNVSTLELGDSALYLCASSLGGISSGANVLTFGAGSRLTVL.

This chain links TRBV4-2 with TRBJ2-1, with D possibly being TRBD1 (6 bases). Trimming cost V 3 bases and J 6 bases, with 15 bases left between them. The CDR3 has 15 amino acids. In germline, CDR1 is LGHNA, CDR2 YNFKEQ. The CDR3 region is CASSHDPGHLNEQFF. The CDR3 coding sequence is TGTGCCAGCAGCCATGACCCGGGACACCTCAATGAGCAGTTCTTC.

This sequence joins TRBV25-1 and TRBJ1-1; D not certain. The V gene's germline CDR1 is MGHDK and CDR2 SYGVNS. The CDR3 extends over 11 amino acids. The V end lost 3 bases, the J end lost 2 bases, and 1 base lay between the germline ends. This chain's CDR3 is CASSDNTEAFF. The CDR3, as DNA: TGTGCCAGCAGTGATAACACTGAAGCTTTCTTT. Complete variable domain (other parts from reference TRBV25-1 and TRBJ1-1): EADIYQTPRYLVIGTGKKITLECSQTMGHDKMYWYQQDPGMELHLIHYSYGVNSTEKGDLSSESTVSRIRTEHFPLTLESARPSHTSQYLCASSDNTEAFFGQGTRLTVV.

A note on this clone: The sample carries other DNA sequences with the same CDR3. CDR3 region: CASSQEGSYNEQFF. The CDR3 bases are TGCGCCAGCAGCCAAGAAGGCAGCTACAATGAGCAGTTCTTC. The V call is TRBV4-1, the J call TRBJ2-1; D gene unclear. Per germline, CDR1 MGHRA and CDR2 YSYEKL. The CDR3 runs 14 residues. V was cut by 0 bases and J by 3 bases, with 6 bases left in between.

This chain uses TRBV27 with TRBJ2-1, with 7 bases that match TRBD1. V was clipped by 6 bases and J by 3 bases; unmatched bases: 2. From germline, CDR1 is MNHEY and CDR2 SMNVEV (reference sequence). The CDR3 contains 13 residues. CDR3 protein: CASRRTGYNEQFF. The CDR3, as DNA: TGTGCCAGCAGGCGGACAGGCTACAATGAGCAGTTCTTC.

The rearrangement links TRBV10-3 to TRBJ2-7; no definite D call. V lost 6 bases and J lost 7, with 19 bases in between. The CDR3 has 14 residues. CDR1 is ENHRY and CDR2 is SYGVKD in the germline V gene. The CDR3 DNA reads as TGTGCCATCAGCCCAGTCCTGGGGATATATGAGCAGTACTTC. Its protein product is CAISPVLGIYEQYF.

The CDR3 sequence: CASSDLTSYEQYF. CDR3 DNA sequence: TGTGCCAGCAGTGACTTGACCTCCTACGAGCAGTACTTC. This sequence joins TRBV2 and TRBJ2-7; no firm D call. CDR3 length: 13 residues. Trimming pared 3 bases from V and 0 bases from J, leaving 6 bases between. The germline V gene encodes CDR1 SNHLY and CDR2 FYNNEI.

The rearrangement links TRBV14 to TRBJ2-7, with D uncertain. Germline assignment: CDR1 SGHDN and CDR2 FVKESK. CDR3 length: 13 amino acids. Trimming removed 0 bases at V and 6 bases at J, with 9 bases between. The DNA for the CDR3 is TGTGCCAGCAGCCAAGAGTCTGGGATCGAGCAGTACTTC. Its protein product is CASSQESGIEQYF.

The chain couples TRBV28 to TRBJ2-7; a possible D gene is TRBD2 (6 bases). This CDR3 comprises 11 residues. Looked up from germline, CDR1 is MDHEN and CDR2 is SYDVKM. The V gene lost 9 bases and the J gene lost 5 bases, with 11 bases spanning the gap. This CDR3 is CASRRGHEQYF. The CDR3 region has the DNA TGTGCCAGTAGGAGGGGCCACGAGCAGTACTTC.

The chain carries TRBV2 and TRBJ2-1, with TRBD2 matching 11 bases. The V segment lost 4 bases and the J segment 7 bases; nucleotides outside the gene matches: 0. This CDR3 has 13 residues. Germline lookup yields CDR1 SNHLY and CDR2 FYNNEI. CDR3 loop: CASSGLAGNEQFF. CDR3 nucleotides: TGTGCCAGCAGTGGACTAGCGGGGAATGAGCAGTTCTTC.

This clone has only a few counts. Other DNA sequences from this sample encode an identical CDR3 as well. This CDR3 is CASRRGNTEAFF. CDR3 coding DNA: TGTGCCAGCAGGAGGGGGAACACTGAAGCTTTCTTT. The chain employs TRBV7-9 and TRBJ1-1; D may be TRBD1 (5 bases). Trimming took off 6 bases at V and 1 base at J, with 6 bases between the two ends. The CDR3 totals 12 residues. Per the germline V gene, CDR1 is SEHNR and CDR2 is FQNEAQ (reference sequence).

The chain carries TRBV28 and TRBJ2-1, with D possibly TRBD1 on 6 matching bases. Germline V CDR1 and CDR2: MDHEN, SYDVKM. Trimming pared 7 bases from V and 5 bases from J, leaving 18 bases between. The length of the CDR3 is 15 residues. The CDR3 region is CASTFRSGVHNEQFF. The CDR3 DNA reads as TGTGCCAGCACCTTCCGGTCAGGGGTTCACAATGAGCAGTTCTTC.

Comments on this clone: This same CDR3 is encoded by further DNA sequences in the sample. This chain joins TRBV29-1 and TRBJ2-7; D perhaps matches TRBD1 (5 bases). Looked up from germline, CDR1 is SQVTM and CDR2 is ANQGSEA. This CDR3 contains 12 residues. Trimming cost V 4 bases and J 1 base, with 8 bases left between them. CDR3 sequence reads: CSVGGLSYEQYF. The CDR3 DNA reads as TGCAGCGTTGGGGGCTTGTCCTACGAGCAGTACTTC.

The V gene is TRBV7-9, the J gene TRBJ2-7, with TRBD1 matching 7 bases. The CDR3 runs to 13 residues. Germline CDR1 reads SEHNR; CDR2 reads FQNEAQ (reference sequence). V lost 5 bases to trimming and J lost 2 bases; unmatched junction nucleotides: 3. DNA of the CDR3: TGTGCCAGCAGCGGGGACAGAACCTACGAGCAGTACTTC. It translates to CASSGDRTYEQYF.

In regard to this clone: This sample also contains other DNA sequences that code for the same CDR3. The chain couples TRBV6-4 to TRBJ2-2, with D uncertain. The CDR3 loop spans 11 amino acids. CDR1 and CDR2 from the germline V gene are MRHNA and SNTAGT. V gave up 0 bases and J gave up 7 bases, with 0 bases separating them. CDR3: CASSDSGELFF. The CDR3 nucleotides are TGTGCCAGCAGTGACTCCGGGGAGCTGTTTTTT.

In its sample, this clone was seen once. The chain combines TRBV11-2 with TRBJ2-5; D gene uncertain. Trimming left V 5 bases short and J 0 bases short, with 13 bases between. Germline V gives CDR1 SGHAT, CDR2 FQNNGV. This CDR3 is 15 amino acids long. CDR3 nucleotide sequence: TGTGCCAGCAGCCCACTTCGACCTTACCAAGAGACCCAGTACTTC. It yields the protein CASSPLRPYQETQYF.